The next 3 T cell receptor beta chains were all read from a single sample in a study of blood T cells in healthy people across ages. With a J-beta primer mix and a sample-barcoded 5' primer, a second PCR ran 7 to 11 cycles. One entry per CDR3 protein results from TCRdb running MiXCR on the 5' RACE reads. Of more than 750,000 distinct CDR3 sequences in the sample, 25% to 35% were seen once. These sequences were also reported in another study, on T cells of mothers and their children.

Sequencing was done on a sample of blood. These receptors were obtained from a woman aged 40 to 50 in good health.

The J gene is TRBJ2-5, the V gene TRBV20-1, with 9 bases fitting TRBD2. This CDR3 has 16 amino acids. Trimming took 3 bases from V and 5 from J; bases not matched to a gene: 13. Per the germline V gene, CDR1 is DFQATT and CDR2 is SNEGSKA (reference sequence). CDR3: CSASFVASGGMETQYF. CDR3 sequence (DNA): TGCAGTGCTAGTTTTGTCGCCAGCGGGGGGATGGAGACCCAGTACTTC.

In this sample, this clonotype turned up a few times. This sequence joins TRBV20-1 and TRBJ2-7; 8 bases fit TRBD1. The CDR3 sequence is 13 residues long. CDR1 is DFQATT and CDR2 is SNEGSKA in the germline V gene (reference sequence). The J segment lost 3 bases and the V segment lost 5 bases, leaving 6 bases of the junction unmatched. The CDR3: CSARGQEGYEQYF. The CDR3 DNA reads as TGCAGTGCTCGGGGACAGGAGGGCTACGAGCAGTACTTC.

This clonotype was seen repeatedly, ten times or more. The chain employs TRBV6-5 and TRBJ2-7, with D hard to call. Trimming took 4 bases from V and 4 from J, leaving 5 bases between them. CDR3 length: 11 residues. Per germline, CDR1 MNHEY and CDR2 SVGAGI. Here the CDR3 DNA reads TGTGCCAGCAGTTCTGAGTACGAGCAGTACTTC. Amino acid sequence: CASSSEYEQYF.